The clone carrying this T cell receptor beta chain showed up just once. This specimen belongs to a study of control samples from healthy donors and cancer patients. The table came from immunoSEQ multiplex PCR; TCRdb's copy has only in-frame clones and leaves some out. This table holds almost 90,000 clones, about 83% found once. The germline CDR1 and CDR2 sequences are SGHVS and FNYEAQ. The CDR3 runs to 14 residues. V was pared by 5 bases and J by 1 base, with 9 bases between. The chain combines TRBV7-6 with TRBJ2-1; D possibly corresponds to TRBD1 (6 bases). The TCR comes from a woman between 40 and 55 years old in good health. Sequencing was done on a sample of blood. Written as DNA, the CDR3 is TGTGCCAGCAGCCGCAGGGGTTCCTACAATGAGCAGTTCTTC. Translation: CASSRRGSYNEQFF.